These 14 T cell receptor beta chains share one sample of origin, sequenced in a study of CD4 T cells in relation to SARS-CoV-2 and coronaviruses. These receptors' antigens are unknown. TCRdb's copy holds only in-frame clones and misses some; the assay was immunoSEQ multiplex PCR. The sample yields about 36,000 clones, more than 60% seen once. The sample taken for sequencing was memory CD4+ T cells from PBMCs, cultured in vitro. All receptors derive from an adult with COVID-19.

This chain joins TRBV19 and TRBJ2-1, with D possibly being TRBD2 (6 bases). V was shortened by 6 bases and J by 7 bases, with 19 bases between the two germline ends. The CDR3 contains 15 residues. Per germline, CDR1 LNHDA and CDR2 SQIVND (reference sequence). CDR3 loop: CASSSHSGPRNEQFF. Here the CDR3 DNA reads TGTGCCAGTAGCTCTCATAGCGGTCCTAGGAATGAGCAGTTCTTC.

The V and J genes are TRBV24-1 and TRBJ2-5, with 12 bases that match TRBD1. The CDR3 contains 16 residues. V shed 4 bases, J shed 6 bases, and the junction held 8 bases outside the gene matches. Germline CDR1 reads KGHDR; CDR2 reads SFDVKD. The CDR3 spells CATSDSGTGGGQTQYF. The CDR3, as DNA: TGTGCCACCAGTGACTCCGGGACAGGGGGCGGGCAGACCCAGTACTTC.

This clone was picked up one time. CDR3 bases: TGTGCCAGCTCGCAGATTAAGGGGGGCGGCGCTGAAGCTTTCTTT. Its translation: CASSQIKGGGAEAFF. This chain connects TRBV18 to TRBJ1-1; D possibly corresponds to TRBD1 (6 bases). Germline lookup yields CDR1 KGHSH and CDR2 LQKENI. CDR3 length: 15 amino acids. Trimming took off 6 bases at V and 6 bases at J, with 20 bases between the two ends.

The rearrangement joins TRBV12-3 or TRBV12-4 to TRBJ1-2; a possible D gene is TRBD1 (5 bases). V was pared by 6 bases and J by 4 bases, with 12 bases between. The CDR3 contains 13 residues. The CDR3 DNA reads as TGTGCCAGCAGCTCGTTGGGGGGCTATGGCTACACCTTC. Amino acid sequence: CASSSLGGYGYTF.

V gene TRBV5-1 combines with J gene TRBJ2-5; D is unresolved. This CDR3 has 13 amino acids. Germline loops: CDR1 SGHRS, CDR2 YFSETQ. Deletions cut 0 bases from V and 4 bases from J, with 7 bases between. The CDR3 sequence is CASSLGSGETQYF. The CDR3 DNA reads TGCGCCAGCAGCTTGGGATCCGGAGAGACCCAGTACTTC.

This clone came up once. The chain uses TRBV5-1 and TRBJ2-3; D unclear. The V end lost 2 bases, the J end lost 6 bases, and 19 bases lay between the germline ends. Germline values: CDR1 SGHRS, CDR2 YFSETQ. CDR3 length: 16 residues. The CDR3 DNA reads as TGCGCCAGCAGCTTAGGACGGGCCTCGAGGAGTGATACGCAGTATTTT. Translated, it gives CASSLGRASRSDTQYF.

The gene calls are TRBV14 and TRBJ1-4, with 9 bases matching TRBD1. The CDR3 spans 17 residues. Germline V gene lookup returns CDR1 SGHDN and CDR2 FVKESK. The trim removed 4 bases at V and 4 bases at J, leaving 10 bases unmatched. The CDR3 spells CASSPRPPGQGNEKLFF. The CDR3 nucleotides are TGTGCCAGCAGCCCAAGGCCGCCGGGACAGGGTAATGAAAAACTGTTTTTT. The variable domain in full, with the rest retrieved from reference TRBV14 and TRBJ1-4, is EAGVTQFPSHSVIEKGQTVTLRCDPISGHDNLYWYRRVMGKEIKFLLHFVKESKQDESGMPNNRFLAERTGGTYSTLKVQPAELEDSGVYFCASSPRPPGQGNEKLFFGSGTQLSVL.

The chain uses TRBV19 and TRBJ1-5, with D maybe TRBD1 (5 bases). V was trimmed by 6 bases and J by 4 bases, leaving 7 bases between them. The germline gives CDR1 LNHDA, CDR2 SQIVND (reference sequence). This CDR3 region has 12 residues. For the CDR3, the DNA is TGTGCCAGTAGCCGACAGAATCAGCCCCAGCATTTT. Amino acid sequence: CASSRQNQPQHF.

The CDR3 protein is CATSDRRAGVQIDTQYF. CDR3 nucleotides: TGTGCCACCAGTGATCGAAGGGCGGGAGTACAAATAGATACGCAGTATTTT. V usage is TRBV24-1 and J usage is TRBJ2-3, with 7 bases that match TRBD2. The CDR3 sequence is 17 residues long. Trimming cost V 3 bases and J 5 bases; bases outside gene matches: 13. Germline-derived CDR1 and CDR2 are KGHDR and SFDVKD.

The chain recombines TRBV7-8 with TRBJ2-6; 10 bases agree with TRBD2. J gave up 1 base and V 3 bases, and 6 bases lay outside the gene matches. The CDR3 sequence is 18 residues long. Germline CDR1 is SGHVS and CDR2 is FQNEAQ. The CDR3 sequence: CASSFILAGASGANVLTF. The CDR3 nucleotides read TGTGCCAGCAGCTTTATTCTAGCGGGAGCTTCTGGGGCCAACGTCCTGACTTTC.

The gene calls are TRBV6-2 or TRBV6-3 and TRBJ2-6; TRBD2 agrees at 16 bases. The V segment lost 6 bases and the J segment 4 bases; nucleotides outside the gene matches: 15. The CDR3 has 21 residues. Germline CDR1 and CDR2: MNHEY and SVGEGT. Here the CDR3 reads CASSPQGTSGRAMPGANVLTF. The CDR3 region has the DNA TGTGCCAGCAGCCCCCAGGGGACTAGCGGGAGGGCCATGCCCGGGGCCAACGTCCTGACTTTC.

In nucleotides, the CDR3 is TGTGCCACCAGAGCGGGAGATACGCAGTATTTT. Protein: CATRAGDTQYF. The rearrangement links TRBV24-1 to TRBJ2-3; tentative D call: TRBD2 (6 bases). V was cut by 7 bases and J by 5 bases, with 6 bases left in between. There are 11 residues in the CDR3. CDR1 and CDR2 from the germline V gene are KGHDR and SFDVKD.

The rearrangement links TRBV6-1 to TRBJ2-1; the D gene is possibly TRBD2 (5 bases). This CDR3 is built from 13 residues. The germline CDR1 and CDR2 sequences are MNHNS and SASEGT. V was cut by 3 bases and J by 7 bases, with 10 bases left in between. DNA for the CDR3: TGTGCCAGCAGTGATCCTAGCACTAATGAGCAGTTCTTC. It is translated as CASSDPSTNEQFF.

This chain joins TRBV5-4 and TRBJ2-1; D is perhaps TRBD1 or TRBD2 (5 bases each). V was cut by 0 bases and J by 11 bases, with 12 bases left in between. This CDR3 contains 13 residues. The germline gives CDR1 SGHNT, CDR2 YYREEE (reference sequence). Written as DNA, the CDR3 is TGTGCCAGCAGCTTGGAAGGTCTGGGACAGCAGTTCTTC. Its protein is CASSLEGLGQQFF.